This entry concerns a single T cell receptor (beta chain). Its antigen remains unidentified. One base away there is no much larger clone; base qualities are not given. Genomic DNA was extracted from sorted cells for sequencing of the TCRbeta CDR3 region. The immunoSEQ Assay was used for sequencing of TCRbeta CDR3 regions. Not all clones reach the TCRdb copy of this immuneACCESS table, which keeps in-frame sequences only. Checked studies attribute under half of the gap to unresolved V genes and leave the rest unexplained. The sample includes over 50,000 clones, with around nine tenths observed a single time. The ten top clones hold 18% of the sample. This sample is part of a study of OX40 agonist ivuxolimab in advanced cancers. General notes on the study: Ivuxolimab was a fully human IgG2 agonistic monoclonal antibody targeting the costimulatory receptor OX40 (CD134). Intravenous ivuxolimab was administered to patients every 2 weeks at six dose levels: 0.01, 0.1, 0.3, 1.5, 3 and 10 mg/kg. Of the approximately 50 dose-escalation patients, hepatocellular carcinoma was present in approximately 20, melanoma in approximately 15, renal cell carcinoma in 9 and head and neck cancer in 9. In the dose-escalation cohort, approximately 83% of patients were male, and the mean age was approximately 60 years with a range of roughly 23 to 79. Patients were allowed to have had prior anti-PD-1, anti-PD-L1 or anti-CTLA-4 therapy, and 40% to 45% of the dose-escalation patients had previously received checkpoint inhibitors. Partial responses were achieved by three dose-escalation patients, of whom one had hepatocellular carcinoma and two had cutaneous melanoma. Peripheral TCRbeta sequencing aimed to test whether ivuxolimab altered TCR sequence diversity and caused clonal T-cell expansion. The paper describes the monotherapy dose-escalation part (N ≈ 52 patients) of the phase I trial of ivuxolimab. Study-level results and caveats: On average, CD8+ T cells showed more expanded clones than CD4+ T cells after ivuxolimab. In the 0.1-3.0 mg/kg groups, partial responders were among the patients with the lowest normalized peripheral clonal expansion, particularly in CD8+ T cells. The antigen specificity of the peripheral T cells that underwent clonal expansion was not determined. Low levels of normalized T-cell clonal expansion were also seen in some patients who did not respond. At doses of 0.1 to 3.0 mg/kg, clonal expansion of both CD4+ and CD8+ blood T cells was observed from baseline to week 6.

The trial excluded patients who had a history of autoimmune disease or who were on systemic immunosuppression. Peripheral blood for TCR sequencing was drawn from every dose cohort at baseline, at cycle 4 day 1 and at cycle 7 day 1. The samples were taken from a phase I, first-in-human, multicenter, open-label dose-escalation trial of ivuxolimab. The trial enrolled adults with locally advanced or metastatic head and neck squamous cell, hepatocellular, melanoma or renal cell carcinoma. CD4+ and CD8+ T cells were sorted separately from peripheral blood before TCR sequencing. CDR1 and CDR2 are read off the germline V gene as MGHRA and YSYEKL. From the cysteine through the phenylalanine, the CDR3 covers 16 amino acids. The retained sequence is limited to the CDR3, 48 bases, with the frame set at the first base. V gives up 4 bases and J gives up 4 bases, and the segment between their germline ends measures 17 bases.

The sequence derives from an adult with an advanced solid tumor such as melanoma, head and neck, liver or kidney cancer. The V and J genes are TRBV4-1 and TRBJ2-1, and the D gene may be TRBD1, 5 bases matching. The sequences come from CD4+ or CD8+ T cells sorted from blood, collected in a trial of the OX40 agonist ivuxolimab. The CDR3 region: CASSPSYRTPYNEQFF. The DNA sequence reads TGCGCCAGCAGCCCCTCTTACAGGACCCCATACAATGAGCAGTTCTTC.